A single sample gave rise to the 27 T cell receptor beta chains below, sequenced in a study of T cells in Graves' hyperthyroidism and ophthalmopathy. The CDR3 regions of TCR beta were amplified from RNA transcripts. TCR CDR3 underwent first-round RT-PCR with the HTBI primer set. From the multiplex PCR reads, TCRdb called clonotypes with MiXCR, one entry per CDR3 protein. The table shows roughly 280,000 distinct CDR3 sequences, with around 20% occurring only once. Material for sequencing was blood. The source is a man in his thirties or forties with Graves' ophthalmopathy.

This clonotype was seen at least ten times. This chain links TRBV11-3 with TRBJ2-7; D gene ambiguous. Germline lookup yields CDR1 SGHNT and CDR2 YENEEA. The germline V and J ends were trimmed by 2 bases and 0 bases, with 8 bases remaining between them. The CDR3 is 14 residues long. The CDR3 nucleotides are TGTGCCAGCAGCTTACAACGGAGCTCCTACGAGCAGTACTTC. This sequence encodes CASSLQRSSYEQYF.

This clonotype was seen more than once but under ten times. The V call is TRBV12-5, the J call TRBJ2-5; D call uncertain. Germline V gene data show CDR1 as LGHNT and CDR2 as FRNRAP. The CDR3 covers 17 residues. V shed 0 bases and J shed 2 bases, with 16 bases lying between them. CDR3 amino acids: CASGLVRGPREQETQYF. The CDR3 bases are TGTGCTAGTGGTTTGGTTCGCGGTCCGAGAGAACAAGAGACCCAGTACTTC.

In its sample, this clonotype was seen many times. The CDR3 DNA follows: TGTGCCAGCAGCCCTCACCAGCGGAGGAATGAGCAGTTCTTC. Translating it yields CASSPHQRRNEQFF. The rearrangement joins TRBV11-2 to TRBJ2-1; the D gene is possibly TRBD2 (5 bases). V gave up 5 bases and J gave up 7 bases, with 15 bases separating them. Germline lookup yields CDR1 SGHAT and CDR2 FQNNGV. The CDR3 consists of 14 residues.

This clonotype showed up many times. This chain links TRBV5-1 with TRBJ2-7; 7 bases are shared with TRBD1. This CDR3 spans 13 amino acids. Germline values: CDR1 SGHRS, CDR2 YFSETQ. Trimming took 4 bases from V and 4 from J; bases not matched to a gene: 5. The CDR3 DNA sequence: TGCGCCAGCAGCCGGGGACAGCAATACGAGCAGTACTTC. It encodes CASSRGQQYEQYF.

This clonotype was detected only a few times. The chain recombines TRBV7-2 with TRBJ1-2; 9 bases align to TRBD1. The junction had 8 bases not matched to a gene; V was cut back by 3 bases and J by 0 bases. The CDR3 has 17 residues. Germline V gene data show CDR1 as SGHTA and CDR2 as FQGNSA. CDR3 coding DNA: TGTGCCAGCAGCTTGACAGGGGGATTAGACGCTAACTATGGCTACACCTTC. Protein product: CASSLTGGLDANYGYTF.

Regarding this clonotype: A much larger clone sits a single nucleotide away, making a read error possible. The chain joins TRBV28 to TRBJ1-5; 8 bases line up with TRBD1. The CDR3 runs 14 residues. Looked up from germline, CDR1 is MDHEN and CDR2 is SYDVKM. This chain's CDR3 is CASSFGQGRQLQHF. The DNA of the CDR3 is TGTGCCAGCAGTTTTGGACAGGGTCGTCAGCTCCAGCATTTT. Full variable domain (rest looked up from reference TRBV28 and TRBJ1-5): DVKVTQSSRYLVKRTGEKVFLECVQDMDHENMFWYRQDPGLGLRLIYFSYDVKMKEKGDIPEGYSVSREKKERFSLILESASTNQTSMYLCASSFGQGRQLQHFGDGTRLSIL.

CDR3: CSVGGQGAYGYTF. CDR3 DNA sequence: TGCAGCGTTGGCGGACAGGGGGCTTATGGCTACACCTTC. This chain joins TRBV29-1 and TRBJ1-2; 11 nucleotides line up with TRBD1. J was trimmed by 5 bases and V by 4 bases; bases with no gene match: 3. The germline V gene has CDR1 SQVTM and CDR2 ANQGSEA. This CDR3 has 13 residues.

The rearrangement links TRBV18 to TRBJ2-5; D might be TRBD1 or TRBD2, each matching 5 bases. The length of the CDR3 is 13 residues. CDR1 KGHSH and CDR2 LQKENI come from the germline V gene. V lost 7 bases to trimming and J lost 5 bases, with 14 bases between them. Written as DNA, the CDR3 is TGTGCCAGCTGTTCGGGGCAGGAGGAGACCCAGTACTTC. Translated: CASCSGQEETQYF.

V usage is TRBV11-2 and J usage is TRBJ2-7, with D perhaps TRBD2 (5 bases). Looked up from germline, CDR1 is SGHAT and CDR2 is FQNNGV. V was clipped by 0 bases and J by 6 bases, with 9 bases between them. The CDR3 contains 13 residues. Here the CDR3 reads CASSLDPSSEQYF. CDR3 DNA: TGTGCCAGCAGCTTAGATCCTAGCAGCGAGCAGTACTTC.

This chain links TRBV5-1 with TRBJ1-1; 7 bases are a match to TRBD1. The CDR3 length is 14 residues. With V trimmed by 2 bases and J by 3 bases, 4 bases remained unmatched. Germline V gene lookup returns CDR1 SGHRS and CDR2 YFSETQ. The CDR3 DNA is TGCGCCAGCAGCTTAAGGGGGCGGGACACTGAAGCTTTCTTT. It codes for CASSLRGRDTEAFF.

V usage is TRBV19 and J usage is TRBJ1-6, with TRBD1 identical over 7 bases. Germline lookup yields CDR1 LNHDA and CDR2 SQIVND (reference sequence). This CDR3 has 13 residues. J gave up 8 bases and V 2 bases, and 0 bases lay outside the gene matches. The DNA for the CDR3 is TGTGCCAGTAGTATAACAGGGGATTCACCCCTCCACTTT. The encoded protein is CASSITGDSPLHF.

This clonotype was recorded a few times. The chain recombines TRBV5-4 with TRBJ2-1, with 8 positions matching TRBD2. The germline V gene has CDR1 SGHNT and CDR2 YYREEE (reference sequence). The trim removed 3 bases at V and 9 bases at J, leaving 2 bases unmatched. This CDR3 spans 12 amino acids. The CDR3 here is CASSWGTSEQFF. The CDR3 DNA reads TGTGCCAGCAGCTGGGGGACTAGTGAGCAGTTCTTC.

The table lists this clonotype with a few counts. The rearrangement joins TRBV18 to TRBJ1-2, with no clear D. Looked up from germline, CDR1 is KGHSH and CDR2 is LQKENI. This CDR3 is built from 14 residues. V lost 2 bases and J 4 bases, leaving 11 bases between the germline ends. The CDR3 loop is CASSPSGSLYGYTF. In DNA, the CDR3 is TGTGCCAGCTCACCAAGCGGATCCCTCTATGGCTACACCTTC.

V usage is TRBV28 and J usage is TRBJ2-1, with a possible D match to TRBD2 (6 bases). Germline V lookup: CDR1 MDHEN, CDR2 SYDVKM. Trimming removed 3 bases from V and 6 bases from J, with 12 bases in between. The CDR3 extends over 14 amino acids. The CDR3: CASSFGGGSNEQFF. DNA of the CDR3: TGTGCCAGCAGTTTTGGGGGAGGCTCCAATGAGCAGTTCTTC.

The genes are TRBV19 and TRBJ1-1; the D is unclear. CDR1 and CDR2 (germline): LNHDA, SQIVND (reference sequence). V lost 5 bases to trimming and J lost 2 bases, with 15 bases between them. This CDR3 is built from 15 residues. The CDR3 here is CASSSQRVGNTEAFF. As DNA, the CDR3 is TGTGCCAGTAGTTCCCAAAGGGTAGGTAACACTGAAGCTTTCTTT.

The chain has TRBV20-1 and TRBJ2-2; 8 positions match TRBD2. Trimming took 3 bases from V and 7 from J; bases not matched to a gene: 4. The CDR3 contains 13 residues. Germline V CDR1 and CDR2: DFQATT, SNEGSKA (reference sequence). The chain's CDR3 is CSARRGAGGELFF. The CDR3 DNA reads as TGCAGTGCTAGGCGGGGGGCCGGCGGGGAGCTGTTTTTT.

This clonotype appeared a few times. The chain recombines TRBV28 with TRBJ1-1; D not certain. CDR3 size: 11 residues. Trimming removed 7 bases from V and 1 base from J, with 4 bases in between. Germline CDR1 reads MDHEN; CDR2 reads SYDVKM. CDR3 protein: CASIGNTEAFF. DNA for the CDR3: TGTGCCAGCATTGGGAACACTGAAGCTTTCTTT.

The sample holds many counts of this clonotype. The rearrangement joins TRBV28 to TRBJ1-2; no clear D gene. The CDR3 extends over 12 amino acids. Germline assignment: CDR1 MDHEN and CDR2 SYDVKM. The V and J ends lost 6 bases and 4 bases respectively, with 9 bases between them. The CDR3 sequence: CASSPRGYGYTF. The CDR3 coding sequence is TGTGCCAGCAGCCCCCGGGGCTATGGCTACACCTTC.

This clonotype was picked up a small number of times. The genes are TRBV6-2 or TRBV6-3 and TRBJ2-2; TRBD1 or TRBD2 may be the D gene (5 bases each). The CDR3 is made up of 15 amino acids. Trimming left V 6 bases short and J 1 base short, with 12 bases between. Germline CDR1 MNHEY, CDR2 SVGEGT. The CDR3 sequence: CASRPGRRNTGELFF. The DNA of the CDR3 is TGTGCCAGCAGACCGGGACGGAGGAACACCGGGGAGCTGTTTTTT.

The chain couples TRBV19 to TRBJ2-2; D is ambiguous. V was cut by 3 bases and J by 4 bases, with 3 bases left in between. The CDR3 sequence is 12 residues long. The V gene's germline CDR1 is LNHDA and CDR2 SQIVND (reference sequence). The CDR3 region is CASSIATGELFF. In DNA, the CDR3 is TGTGCCAGTAGTATCGCCACCGGGGAGCTGTTTTTT.

This clonotype was counted a single time. The genes are TRBV20-1 and TRBJ2-5; D is possibly TRBD1 or TRBD2 (7 bases each). CDR1 is DFQATT, CDR2 SNEGSKA, per germline (reference sequence). This CDR3 comprises 13 residues. Trimming pared 6 bases from V and 4 bases from J, leaving 15 bases between. The CDR3 loop reads CSAQGGGRETQYF. The CDR3 DNA is TGCAGTGCCCAGGGGGGGGGGAGAGAGACCCAGTACTTC.

This clonotype showed up just a few times. This sequence joins TRBV19 and TRBJ1-4, with D maybe TRBD1 (6 bases). V was shortened by 5 bases and J by 4 bases, with 11 bases between the two germline ends. The CDR3 sequence is 14 residues long. The V gene's germline CDR1 is LNHDA and CDR2 SQIVND (reference sequence). CDR3 in amino acids: CASSGGPLNEKLFF. CDR3 sequence (DNA): TGTGCCAGTAGTGGGGGCCCACTTAATGAAAAACTGTTTTTT.

This clonotype was counted only a few times. V gene TRBV6-1 combines with J gene TRBJ2-7; 8 nucleotides match TRBD1. This CDR3 spans 14 amino acids. Losses at the gene ends were 6 bases for V and 1 base for J; bases not matched to a gene: 5. Germline V gene lookup returns CDR1 MNHNS and CDR2 SASEGT. CDR3 region: CASSPGQVSYEQYF. In DNA, the CDR3 is TGTGCCAGCAGCCCGGGACAGGTGTCCTACGAGCAGTACTTC.

The rearrangement joins TRBV10-1 to TRBJ2-5; the match to TRBD1 covers 7 bases. V was clipped by 7 bases and J by 5 bases; unmatched bases: 7. Germline CDR1 reads WNHNN; CDR2 reads SYGVQD (reference sequence). This CDR3 contains 13 residues. The CDR3: CASTSSRGETQYF. The CDR3 nucleotides read TGCGCCAGCACCTCTAGCAGGGGGGAGACCCAGTACTTC.

The chain joins TRBV7-3 to TRBJ1-3; D is possibly TRBD1 (6 bases). The CDR3 spans 16 residues. Trimming removed 5 bases from V and 0 bases from J, with 14 bases in between. Germline V CDR1 and CDR2: SGHTA, FQGTGA. CDR3 sequence: CASSVDRSTSGNTIYF. The DNA of the CDR3 is TGTGCCAGCAGCGTCGACAGGTCGACCTCTGGAAACACCATATATTTT.

The J gene is TRBJ2-5, the V gene TRBV11-3; no clear D gene. V was clipped by 6 bases and J by 5 bases, with 13 bases between them. Germline CDR1 and CDR2: SGHNT and YENEEA. The CDR3 contains 13 residues. The CDR3 spells CASSSSNGETQYF. For the CDR3, the DNA is TGTGCCAGCAGTTCCTCGAATGGGGAGACCCAGTACTTC. The entire variable domain, with the rest obtained from reference TRBV11-3 and TRBJ2-5, is as follows: EAGVVQSPRYKIIEKKQPVAFWCNPISGHNTLYWYLQNLGQGPELLIRYENEEAVDDSQLPKDRFSAERLKGVDSTLKIQPAELGDSAVYLCASSSSNGETQYFGPGTRLLVL.

V gene TRBV6-6 combines with J gene TRBJ1-2; no definite D call. The germline V gene has CDR1 MNHNY and CDR2 SVGAGI (reference sequence). Trimming left V 0 bases short and J 5 bases short, with 13 bases between. CDR3 length: 15 residues. The CDR3 sequence is CASSYSGSQTYGYTF. The DNA of the CDR3 is TGTGCCAGCAGTTACTCAGGCAGCCAAACGTATGGCTACACCTTC.